The entry below gives a single TCR beta chain sequence along with its context. Its specificity is unknown. The sample's treatment: approximately 9-day PBMC culture with coronavirus spike peptide pools or control peptides (ViraFEST assay). ViraFEST sequenced TCRs after peptide-pool expansion of antigen-specific T cells. These data belong to a study of vaccination and CD4 T cells after COVID-19. Cultured CD4+ T cells had their DNA profiled by the Oncomine TCR Beta short-read assay. From the PCR reads, TCRdb called clonotypes with MiXCR, one entry per CDR3 protein. The profile shows about 20,000 distinct CDR3 sequences, about 42% of them singletons. The CDR3 spans 15 residues. Between the trimmed V and J ends, which lost 4 bases and 7 bases, there was a span of 19 bases. Germline V CDR1 and CDR2: SGDLS, YYNGEE. Study findings and constraints: Convalescent patients were relatively few, and early post-infection timepoints were missing. For convalescent patients, 304 of the 307 vaccine-specific clones analyzed were classified as spike mono-reactive.

This clonotype originated in a human donor who received a COVID-19 vaccine. This chain uses TRBV9 with TRBJ2-3, with D perhaps matching TRBD2 (6 bases). Sample: CD4+ T cells from blood, cultured in vitro, taken before SARS-CoV-2 vaccination. The CDR3 sequence: CASSPLSGASYTQYF. The CDR3 DNA follows: TGTGCCAGCAGCCCACTTAGCGGAGCATCGTATACGCAGTATTTT.